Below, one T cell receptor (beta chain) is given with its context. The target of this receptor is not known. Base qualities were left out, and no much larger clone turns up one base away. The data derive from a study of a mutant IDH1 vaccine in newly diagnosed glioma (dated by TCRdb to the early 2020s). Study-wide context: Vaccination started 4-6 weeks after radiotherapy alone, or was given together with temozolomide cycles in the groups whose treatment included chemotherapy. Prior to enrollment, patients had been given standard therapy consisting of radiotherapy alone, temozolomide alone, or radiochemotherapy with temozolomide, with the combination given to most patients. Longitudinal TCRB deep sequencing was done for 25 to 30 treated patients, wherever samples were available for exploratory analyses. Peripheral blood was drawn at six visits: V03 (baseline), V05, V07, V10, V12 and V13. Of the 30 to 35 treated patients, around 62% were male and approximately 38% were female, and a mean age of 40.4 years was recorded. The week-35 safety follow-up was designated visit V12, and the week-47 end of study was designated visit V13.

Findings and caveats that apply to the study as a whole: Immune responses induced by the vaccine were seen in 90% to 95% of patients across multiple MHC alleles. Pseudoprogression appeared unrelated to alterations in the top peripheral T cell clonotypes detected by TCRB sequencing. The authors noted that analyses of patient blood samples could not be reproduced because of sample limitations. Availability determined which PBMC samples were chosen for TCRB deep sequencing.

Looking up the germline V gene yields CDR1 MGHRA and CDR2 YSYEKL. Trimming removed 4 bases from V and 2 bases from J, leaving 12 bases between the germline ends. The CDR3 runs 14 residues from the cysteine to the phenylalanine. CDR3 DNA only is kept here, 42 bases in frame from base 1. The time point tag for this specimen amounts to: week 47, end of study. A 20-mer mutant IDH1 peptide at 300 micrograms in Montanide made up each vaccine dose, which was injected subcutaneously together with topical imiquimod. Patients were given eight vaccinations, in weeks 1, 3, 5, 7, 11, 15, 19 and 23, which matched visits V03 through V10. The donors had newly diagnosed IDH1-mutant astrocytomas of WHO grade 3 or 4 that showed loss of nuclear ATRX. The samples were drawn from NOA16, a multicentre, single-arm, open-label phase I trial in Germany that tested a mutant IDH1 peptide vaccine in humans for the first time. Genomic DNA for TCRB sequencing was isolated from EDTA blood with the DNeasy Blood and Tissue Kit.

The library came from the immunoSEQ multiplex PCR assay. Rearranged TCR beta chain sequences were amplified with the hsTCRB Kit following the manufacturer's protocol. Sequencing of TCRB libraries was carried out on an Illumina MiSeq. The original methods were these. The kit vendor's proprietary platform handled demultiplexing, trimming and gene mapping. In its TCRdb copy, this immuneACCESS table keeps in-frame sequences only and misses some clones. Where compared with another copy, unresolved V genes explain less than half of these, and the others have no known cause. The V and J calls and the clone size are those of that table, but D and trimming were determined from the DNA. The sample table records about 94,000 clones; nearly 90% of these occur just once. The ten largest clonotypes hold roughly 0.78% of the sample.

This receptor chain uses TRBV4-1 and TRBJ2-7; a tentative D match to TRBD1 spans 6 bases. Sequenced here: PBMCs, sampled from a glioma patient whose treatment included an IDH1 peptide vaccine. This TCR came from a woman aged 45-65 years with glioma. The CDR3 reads CASSPLGGTYEQYF. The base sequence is TGCGCCAGCAGCCCCCTAGGGGGAACCTACGAGCAGTACTTC.